The 16 T cell receptor beta chains below all came from one sample that was sequenced in a study of identical twins. MiXCR was run by TCRdb on the 5' RACE reads, yielding one entry per CDR3 protein. Of about 530,000 distinct CDR3 sequences listed, about a fifth are singletons. The same data also went into a second study, on yellow fever vaccine responses in identical twins.

Sample: CD4+ T cells sorted from blood. The receptors come from a woman aged 18-30 years in good health.

This clonotype was counted ten times or more. The chain employs TRBV4-1 and TRBJ1-6; D not resolved. V was pared by 5 bases and J by 0 bases, with 8 bases between. CDR3 length equals 15 residues. In germline, CDR1 is MGHRA, CDR2 YSYEKL. The CDR3 reads CASSVRTSYNSPLHF. In DNA, the CDR3 is TGCGCCAGCAGCGTCCGGACCTCCTATAATTCACCCCTCCACTTT.

Only a few counts were recorded for this clonotype. V usage is TRBV12-3 or TRBV12-4 and J usage is TRBJ2-3, with D perhaps matching TRBD2 (6 bases). CDR3 length: 16 residues. V shed 5 bases and J shed 2 bases, with 17 bases lying between them. Written as DNA, the CDR3 is TGTGCCAGCAGTGGCCGGGCTAGGACTATCACAGATACGCAGTATTTT. Translated, it gives CASSGRARTITDTQYF.

This clonotype showed up just a few times. The chain links TRBV28 to TRBJ2-7, with 12 positions matching TRBD1. Looked up from germline, CDR1 is MDHEN and CDR2 is SYDVKM. V gave up 5 bases and J gave up 6 bases; unmatched junction bases: 8. This CDR3 contains 15 residues. The CDR3 nucleotides are TGTGCCAGCAGTCAGCCCGGGACAGGGGGCTTCGAGCAGTACTTC. This codes for CASSQPGTGGFEQYF.

In this sample, this clonotype turned up a few times. This sequence joins TRBV11-2 and TRBJ2-1, with D possibly called TRBD1 or TRBD2 (6 bases each). Germline V lookup: CDR1 SGHAT, CDR2 FQNNGV. V lost 2 bases and J lost 1, with 12 bases in between. CDR3 size: 16 residues. CDR3 nucleotide sequence: TGTGCCAGCAGCTTACGGGGGCTAGGTTCCTACAATGAGCAGTTCTTC. Amino acid sequence: CASSLRGLGSYNEQFF.

The table lists this clonotype with a few counts. The chain has TRBV27 and TRBJ2-5, with a tentative D call TRBD2 (6 bases). The V gene lost 2 bases and the J gene lost 5 bases, with 15 bases spanning the gap. Germline V gene data show CDR1 as MNHEY and CDR2 as SMNVEV (reference sequence). The CDR3 runs to 15 residues. The CDR3 sequence: CASSLRWGEVETQYF. For the CDR3, the DNA is TGTGCCAGCAGTTTAAGGTGGGGGGAAGTGGAGACCCAGTACTTC.

This sequence joins TRBV4-2 and TRBJ2-7; D remains unclear. CDR3 length: 15 residues. CDR1 LGHNA and CDR2 YNFKEQ come from the germline V gene. V was shortened by 5 bases and J by 3 bases, with 17 bases between the two germline ends. The CDR3 region is CASSAHPAASYEQYF. The CDR3, as DNA: TGTGCCAGCAGCGCACACCCAGCAGCGAGCTACGAGCAGTACTTC.

This clonotype has more than one count but fewer than ten. The chain is built from TRBV10-3 and TRBJ2-1; TRBD1 aligns across 9 bases. V trimming: 7 bases; J trimming: 5 bases; junction bases outside the gene matches: 3. The CDR3 spans 13 residues. Germline V gene data show CDR1 as ENHRY and CDR2 as SYGVKD. CDR3 bases: TGTGCCATCACGGGGGACAGGGACAATGAGCAGTTCTTC. It codes for CAITGDRDNEQFF.

CDR3 nucleotide sequence: TGTGCCAGCAGCTTACCCCCAGGGGGGTCGAGGACCCAGTACTTC. Amino acid sequence: CASSLPPGGSRTQYF. V and J are TRBV11-2 and TRBJ2-5, with D possibly being TRBD1 (7 bases). The CDR3 is 15 residues long. V dropped 2 bases and J dropped 7 bases, with 17 bases sitting between them. Germline V gene data show CDR1 as SGHAT and CDR2 as FQNNGV.

The CDR3 DNA follows: TGCAGTGCTAGAGATAACCCAGCGGGGGTCCGCCAAGAGACCCAGTACTTC. This gives the protein CSARDNPAGVRQETQYF. V gene TRBV20-1 combines with J gene TRBJ2-5, with 8 nucleotides matching TRBD2. After removal of 0 bases from V and 1 base from J, the junction contained 10 bases not matched to a gene. This CDR3 spans 17 amino acids. The germline V gene encodes CDR1 DFQATT and CDR2 SNEGSKA (reference sequence).

This clonotype was detected a few times. The rearrangement joins TRBV3-1 to TRBJ2-3, with 10 bases lining up with TRBD2. This CDR3 region has 16 residues. CDR1 is LGHDT and CDR2 is YNNKEL in the germline V gene (reference sequence). V lost 0 bases and J lost 2; bases outside the gene matches: 2. CDR3 nucleotide sequence: TGTGCCAGCAGCCAAGACCTAGCGGGGGCCACAGATACGCAGTATTTT. Translated, it gives CASSQDLAGATDTQYF.

This clonotype was seen a handful of times. The chain employs TRBV7-9 and TRBJ2-1; the match to TRBD2 covers 7 bases. Germline CDR1 is SEHNR and CDR2 is FQNEAQ (reference sequence). The CDR3 loop spans 17 amino acids. V lost 5 bases and J lost 0; bases outside the gene matches: 10. CDR3: CASSHQRGLSSYNEQFF. The CDR3 nucleotides are TGTGCCAGCAGCCACCAGAGGGGACTAAGCTCCTACAATGAGCAGTTCTTC.

In this sample, this clonotype turned up a few times. DNA of the CDR3: TGTGCCAGCAGTTTATCGCCACTGCCTCAGGGGCAGTTCTTC. Its translation is CASSLSPLPQGQFF. This chain joins TRBV27 and TRBJ2-1, with TRBD1 as a possible D gene (5 bases). CDR3 length: 14 amino acids. V gave up 0 bases and J gave up 12 bases, with 15 bases separating them. Germline V gene data show CDR1 as MNHEY and CDR2 as SMNVEV (reference sequence).

This clonotype was seen repeatedly, ten times or more. The chain combines TRBV12-3 or TRBV12-4 with TRBJ2-3; 9 bases align to TRBD2. CDR3 length equals 18 residues. Losses at the gene ends were 6 bases for V and 4 bases for J; bases not matched to a gene: 17. Here the CDR3 reads CASSQSPIAGASPDTQYF. The CDR3 region has the DNA TGTGCCAGCAGCCAATCCCCCATAGCGGGGGCGAGCCCAGATACGCAGTATTTT.

This clonotype showed up many times. The chain links TRBV5-6 to TRBJ1-1; D unresolved. The CDR3 is 14 residues long. V lost 2 bases, J lost 0 bases, and 8 bases lay in between. Germline V CDR1 and CDR2: SGHDT, YYEEEE. The CDR3 DNA follows: TGTGCCAGCAGCTTCGGGCAGCTGAACACTGAAGCTTTCTTT. As protein: CASSFGQLNTEAFF.

This clonotype was seen a few times. The chain recombines TRBV7-9 with TRBJ1-6, with 8 bases aligning to TRBD1. Looked up from germline, CDR1 is SEHNR and CDR2 is FQNEAQ (reference sequence). The CDR3 has 14 residues. The J segment lost 9 bases and the V segment lost 4 bases, leaving 5 bases of the junction unmatched. Here the CDR3 reads CASSSDRVGSPLHF. DNA for the CDR3: TGTGCCAGCAGCTCGGACAGGGTGGGTTCACCCCTCCACTTT. The full variable domain, in which reference TRBV7-9 and TRBJ1-6 provide the parts outside the CDR3, is DTGVSQNPRHKITKRGQNVTFRCDPISEHNRLYWYRQTLGQGPEFLTYFQNEAQLEKSRLLSDRFSAERPKGSFSTLEIQRTEQGDSAMYLCASSSDRVGSPLHFGNGTRLTVT.

This clonotype was seen a handful of times. The chain couples TRBV10-1 to TRBJ2-3, with 12 nucleotides matching TRBD2. This CDR3 region has 19 residues. V shed 5 bases and J 4 bases; nucleotides not matched to a gene: 16. Germline-derived CDR1 and CDR2 are WNHNN and SYGVQD (reference sequence). CDR3 bases: TGCGCCAGCAGTTCCTACGGACTAGCGGGGCCCCAGGGAGCAGATACGCAGTATTTT. Amino acid sequence: CASSSYGLAGPQGADTQYF.